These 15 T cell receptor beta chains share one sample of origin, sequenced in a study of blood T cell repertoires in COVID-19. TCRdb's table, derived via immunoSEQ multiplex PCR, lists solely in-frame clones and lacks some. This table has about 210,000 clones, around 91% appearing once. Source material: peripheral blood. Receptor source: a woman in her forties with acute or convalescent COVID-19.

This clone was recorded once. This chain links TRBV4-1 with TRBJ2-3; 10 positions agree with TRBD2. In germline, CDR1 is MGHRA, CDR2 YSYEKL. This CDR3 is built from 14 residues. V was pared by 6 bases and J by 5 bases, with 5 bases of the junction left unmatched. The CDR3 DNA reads TGCGCCAGCAGGACAGCGGGGGGGGAAGATACGCAGTATTTT. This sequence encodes CASRTAGGEDTQYF.

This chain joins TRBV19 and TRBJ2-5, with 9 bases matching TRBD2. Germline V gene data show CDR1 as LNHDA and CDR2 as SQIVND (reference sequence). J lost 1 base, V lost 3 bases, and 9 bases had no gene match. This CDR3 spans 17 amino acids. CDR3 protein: CASSMRIGGGAQETQYF. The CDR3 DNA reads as TGTGCCAGTAGTATGCGGATTGGCGGGGGGGCCCAAGAGACCCAGTACTTC.

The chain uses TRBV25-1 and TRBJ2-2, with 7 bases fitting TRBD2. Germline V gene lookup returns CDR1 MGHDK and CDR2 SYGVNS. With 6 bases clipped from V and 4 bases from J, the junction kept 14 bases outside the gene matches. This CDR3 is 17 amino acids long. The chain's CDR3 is CASSQLGGRGSTGELFF. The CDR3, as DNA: TGTGCCAGCAGCCAGTTAGGAGGGCGGGGGAGCACCGGGGAGCTGTTTTTT.

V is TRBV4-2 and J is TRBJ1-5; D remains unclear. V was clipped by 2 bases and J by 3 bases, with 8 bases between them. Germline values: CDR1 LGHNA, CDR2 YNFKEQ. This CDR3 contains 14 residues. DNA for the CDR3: TGTGCCAGCAGCCAACTAAGAACCAATCAGCCCCAGCATTTT. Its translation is CASSQLRTNQPQHF.

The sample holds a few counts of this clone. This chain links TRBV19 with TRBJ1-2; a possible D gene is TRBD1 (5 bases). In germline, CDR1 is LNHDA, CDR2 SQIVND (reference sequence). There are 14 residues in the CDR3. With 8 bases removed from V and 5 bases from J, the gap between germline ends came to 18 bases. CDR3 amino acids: CASPPPTDLYGYTF. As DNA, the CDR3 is TGTGCCAGTCCCCCTCCGACAGATTTATATGGCTACACCTTC.

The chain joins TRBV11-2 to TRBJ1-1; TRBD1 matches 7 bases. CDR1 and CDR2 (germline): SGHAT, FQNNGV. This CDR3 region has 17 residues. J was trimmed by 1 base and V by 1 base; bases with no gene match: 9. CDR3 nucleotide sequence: TGTGCCAGCAGCTTAGGTCATTCCGGGACAGAGAACACTGAAGCTTTCTTT. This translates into CASSLGHSGTENTEAFF.

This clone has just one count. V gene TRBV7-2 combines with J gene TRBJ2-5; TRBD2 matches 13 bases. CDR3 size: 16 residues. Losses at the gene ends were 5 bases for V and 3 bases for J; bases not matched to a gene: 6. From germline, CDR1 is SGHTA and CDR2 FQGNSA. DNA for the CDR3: TGTGCCAGCAGCCTCCCGGGACTAGCGGGAAAAGAGACCCAGTACTTC. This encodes CASSLPGLAGKETQYF. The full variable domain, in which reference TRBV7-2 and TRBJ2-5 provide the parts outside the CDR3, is GAGVSQSPSNKVTEKGKDVELRCDPISGHTALYWYRQSLGQGLEFLIYFQGNSAPDKSGLPSDRFSAERTGGSVSTLTIQRTQQEDSAVYLCASSLPGLAGKETQYFGPGTRLLVL.

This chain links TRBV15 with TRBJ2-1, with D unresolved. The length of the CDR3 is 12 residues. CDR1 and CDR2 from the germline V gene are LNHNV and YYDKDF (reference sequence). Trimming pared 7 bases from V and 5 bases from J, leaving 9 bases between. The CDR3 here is CATNMGHNEQFF. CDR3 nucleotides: TGTGCCACCAATATGGGCCACAATGAGCAGTTCTTC.

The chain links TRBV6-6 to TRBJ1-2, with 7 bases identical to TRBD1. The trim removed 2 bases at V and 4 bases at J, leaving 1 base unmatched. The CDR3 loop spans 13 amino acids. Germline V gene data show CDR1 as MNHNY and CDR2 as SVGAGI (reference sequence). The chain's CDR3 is CASSYPGGYGYTF. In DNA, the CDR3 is TGTGCCAGCAGTTACCCAGGGGGCTATGGCTACACCTTC.

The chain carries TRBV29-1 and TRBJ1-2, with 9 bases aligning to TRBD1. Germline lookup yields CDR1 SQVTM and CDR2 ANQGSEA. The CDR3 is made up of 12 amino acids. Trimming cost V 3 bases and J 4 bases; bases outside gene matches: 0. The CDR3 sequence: CSVETGGYGYTF. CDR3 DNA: TGCAGCGTTGAGACAGGGGGCTATGGCTACACCTTC. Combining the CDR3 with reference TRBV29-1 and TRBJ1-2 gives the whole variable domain SAVISQKPSRDICQRGTSLTIQCQVDSQVTMMFWYRQQPGQSLTLIATANQGSEATYESGFVIDKFPISRPNLTFSTLTVSNMSPEDSSIYLCSVETGGYGYTFGSGTRLTVV.

The CDR3 spells CAWSRDRGHSPLHF. Here the CDR3 DNA reads TGTGCCTGGAGTCGGGACAGGGGGCATTCACCCCTCCACTTT. The V call is TRBV30, the J call TRBJ1-6; 12 nucleotides match TRBD1. V lost 2 bases, J lost 8 bases, and 1 base stayed unmatched. Germline V CDR1 and CDR2: GTSNPN, SVGIG (reference sequence). This CDR3 comprises 14 residues.

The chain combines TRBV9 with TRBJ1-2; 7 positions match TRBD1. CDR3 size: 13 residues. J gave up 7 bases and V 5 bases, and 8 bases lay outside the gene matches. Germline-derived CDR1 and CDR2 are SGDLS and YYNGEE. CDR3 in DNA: TGTGCCAGCAGGTCACAGGGGCGGGGTGGCTACACCTTC. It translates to CASRSQGRGGYTF.

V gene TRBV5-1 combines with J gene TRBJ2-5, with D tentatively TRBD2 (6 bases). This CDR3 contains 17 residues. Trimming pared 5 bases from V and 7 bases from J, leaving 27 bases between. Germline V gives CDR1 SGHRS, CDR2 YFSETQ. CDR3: CASSWKPGLAFNGTQYF. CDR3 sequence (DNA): TGCGCCAGCAGTTGGAAACCGGGACTCGCATTCAATGGGACCCAGTACTTC.

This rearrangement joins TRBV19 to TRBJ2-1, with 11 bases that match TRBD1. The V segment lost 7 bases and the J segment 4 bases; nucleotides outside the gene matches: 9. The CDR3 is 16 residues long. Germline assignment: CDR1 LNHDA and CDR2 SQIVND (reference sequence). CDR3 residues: CASTQKGQGGYNEQFF. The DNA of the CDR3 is TGTGCCAGTACCCAAAAGGGACAGGGGGGGTACAATGAGCAGTTCTTC.

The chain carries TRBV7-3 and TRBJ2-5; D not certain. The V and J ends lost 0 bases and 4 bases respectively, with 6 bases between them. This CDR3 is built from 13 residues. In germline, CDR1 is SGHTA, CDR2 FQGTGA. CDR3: CASSLTRSETQYF. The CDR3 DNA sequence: TGTGCCAGCAGCTTAACCAGGTCAGAGACCCAGTACTTC.